This TCR beta chain was recovered during a study of CXCR3-negative and CXCR3-positive naive CD8 T cells. In triplicate, each CD8+ T cell subset was sorted at some 300,000 cells per replicate. CD45RO-CCR7+CD27+CD95- characterized naive CD8+ T cells. Preparation of TRB cDNA libraries relied on 5' RACE carrying UMI labels. For each CDR3 protein, TCRdb gives one entry from its re-call of the 5' RACE reads, without DNA. There are under 75,000 distinct CDR3 sequences in the sample, with around 0.75% held by the top ten. Turning to this clonotype: What it recognizes is unknown.

Overall study findings and caveats: Memory CD8+ cells had much lower diversity, and both naive subsets had comparably high diversity. TRB CDR3s of CXCR3-positive naive cells were more hydrophobic than those of CXCR3-negative naive cells.

Germline lookup yields CDR1 MNHEY and CDR2 SMNVEV (reference sequence). The CDR3 is 16 amino acids. This clonotype was obtained from a human donor in good health. Some clones in this sample may be carry-over from other donors' samples. J is TRBJ2-2 and V is TRBV27. The sequencing sample was made of naive CXCR3+ CD8+ T cells from blood. Subset denoted: CD45RO-CCR7+CD27+CD95- naive CD8+ T cells expressing CXCR3 (TNR3+). This CDR3 reads CASSLSRQIGSGELFF.